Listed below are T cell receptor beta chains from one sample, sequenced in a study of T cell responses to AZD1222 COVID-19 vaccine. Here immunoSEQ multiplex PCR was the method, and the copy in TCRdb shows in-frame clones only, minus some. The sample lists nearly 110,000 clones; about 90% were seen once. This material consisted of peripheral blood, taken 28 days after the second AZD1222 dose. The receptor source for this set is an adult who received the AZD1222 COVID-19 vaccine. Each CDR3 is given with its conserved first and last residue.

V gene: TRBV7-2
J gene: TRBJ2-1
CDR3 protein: CASSSRPSYNEQFF

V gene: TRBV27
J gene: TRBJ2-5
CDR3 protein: CASSFRGQETQYF

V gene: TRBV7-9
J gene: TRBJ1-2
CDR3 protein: CASSLGPGAAYGYTF

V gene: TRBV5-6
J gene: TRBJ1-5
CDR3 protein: CASSPWAESQPQHF

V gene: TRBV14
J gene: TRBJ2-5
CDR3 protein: CASSHPDGGQETQYF

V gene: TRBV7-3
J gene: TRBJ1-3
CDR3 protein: CASSPDGLSGNTIYF

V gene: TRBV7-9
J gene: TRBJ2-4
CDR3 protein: CASSLDILAGGGENIQYF

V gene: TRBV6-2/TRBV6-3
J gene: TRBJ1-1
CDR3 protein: CASSTTLVLNTEAFF

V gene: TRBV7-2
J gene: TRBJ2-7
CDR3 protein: CASSLVAGDSGRPYEQYF

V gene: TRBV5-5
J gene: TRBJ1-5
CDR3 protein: CASSLLQFTVNQPQHF

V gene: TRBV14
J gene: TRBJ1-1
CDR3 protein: CASSGRPPGRGTEAFF

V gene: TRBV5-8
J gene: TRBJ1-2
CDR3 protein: CASSPLDRSYGYTF

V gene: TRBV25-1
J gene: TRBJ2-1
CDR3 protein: CASSELEPGVDEQFF

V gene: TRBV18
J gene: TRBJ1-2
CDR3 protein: CASSPLGEANYGYTF

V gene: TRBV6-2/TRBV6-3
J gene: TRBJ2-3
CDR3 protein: CASSGQGGSDTQYF

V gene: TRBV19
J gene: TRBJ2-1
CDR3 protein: CASTLGDTEQFF